These T cell receptor beta chains were read from a single sample in a study of shared clonotypes between healthy human individuals. Sequenced by immunoSEQ multiplex PCR; TCRdb stores in-frame clones only, minus some. The sample consists of some 2.1 million clones, 93% of them appearing once. Sequenced sample: naive CD8+ T cells from PBMCs. These receptor sequences come from a man between 18 and 35 years old in good health. Some clones in this sample may be carry-over from other donors' samples. CDR3s include the opening cysteine and the closing phenylalanine or tryptophan. A D gene is named only where the DNA matches it firmly. The listing skips clone size in some rows; elsewhere it reads once, few, many or a size class.

cdr3_nt: TGCGCCAGCAGCTTGGCCGTGTCGCTAGCGGGAGGGGAAGAGACCCAGTACTTC; cdr3_aa: CASSLAVSLAGGEETQYF; cdr3_length: 18; d_call: TRBD2; clone_size: .; j_call: TRBJ2-5; v_call: TRBV5-1
cdr3_nt: TGTGCCAGTAGTATAGCTCCGTCAGATACGCAGTATTTT; cdr3_aa: CASSIAPSDTQYF; cdr3_length: 13; d_call: .; clone_size: once; j_call: TRBJ2-3; v_call: TRBV19
cdr3_nt: TGTGCCACCAGCGCACAGGAAAGTTACGAGCAGTACTTC; cdr3_aa: CATSAQESYEQYF; cdr3_length: 13; d_call: .; clone_size: .; j_call: TRBJ2-7; v_call: TRBV15
cdr3_nt: TGTGCCAGCAGCTTTAACGGGCCCCAAGGCTACGAGCAGTACTTC; cdr3_aa: CASSFNGPQGYEQYF; cdr3_length: 15; d_call: .; clone_size: .; j_call: TRBJ2-7; v_call: TRBV7-8
cdr3_nt: TGTGCCAGCAGTGAAGTTGGGGGAATTGAGCAGTTCTTC; cdr3_aa: CASSEVGGIEQFF; cdr3_length: 13; d_call: .; clone_size: .; j_call: TRBJ2-1; v_call: TRBV6-1
cdr3_nt: TGTGCCAGCAGCTTGTCAAGTTACGTTCACTATGGCTACACCTTC; cdr3_aa: CASSLSSYVHYGYTF; cdr3_length: 15; d_call: .; clone_size: once; j_call: TRBJ1-2; v_call: TRBV5-8
cdr3_nt: TGTGCCAGCAGCCAACGAAACACCGGGGAGCTGTTTTTT; cdr3_aa: CASSQRNTGELFF; cdr3_length: 13; d_call: .; clone_size: .; j_call: TRBJ2-2; v_call: TRBV7-9
cdr3_nt: TGTGCCAGCAGCCAATGGACTAGCGAGTCCTACGAGCAGTACTTC; cdr3_aa: CASSQWTSESYEQYF; cdr3_length: 15; d_call: TRBD2; clone_size: .; j_call: TRBJ2-7; v_call: TRBV4-2
cdr3_nt: TGTGCCTGGACCCACGACTTTAACAGGAACTACAATGAGCAGTTCTTC; cdr3_aa: CAWTHDFNRNYNEQFF; cdr3_length: 16; d_call: .; clone_size: many; j_call: TRBJ2-1; v_call: TRBV30
cdr3_nt: TGTGCCAGCAGTATTCAAGGAGACGAGCAGTACTTC; cdr3_aa: CASSIQGDEQYF; cdr3_length: 12; d_call: .; clone_size: once; j_call: TRBJ2-7; v_call: TRBV28
cdr3_nt: TGTGCCAGCAGCCAGGGACAGGGGAGGGAGCAGTACTTC; cdr3_aa: CASSQGQGREQYF; cdr3_length: 13; d_call: TRBD1; clone_size: .; j_call: TRBJ2-7; v_call: TRBV13
cdr3_nt: TGTGCCAGCAGTTTCCTCGTTTGGAATGGGCTGGGGGAGCAGTACTTC; cdr3_aa: CASSFLVWNGLGEQYF; cdr3_length: 16; d_call: .; clone_size: .; j_call: TRBJ2-7; v_call: TRBV27
cdr3_nt: TGTGCCAGCAGTGCCAACAGGGTCCCCTACGAGCAGTACTTC; cdr3_aa: CASSANRVPYEQYF; cdr3_length: 14; d_call: .; clone_size: .; j_call: TRBJ2-7; v_call: TRBV27
cdr3_nt: TGTGCCAGCCGTGAGGGTGAGCAGTTCTTC; cdr3_aa: CASREGEQFF; cdr3_length: 10; d_call: .; clone_size: .; j_call: TRBJ2-1; v_call: TRBV21-1
cdr3_nt: TGTGCCAGTAGTATCCTTAGGGTGAACACTGAAGCTTTCTTT; cdr3_aa: CASSILRVNTEAFF; cdr3_length: 14; d_call: .; clone_size: .; j_call: TRBJ1-1; v_call: TRBV19
cdr3_nt: TGTGCCAGCAGCTCCATTGGGACTAGCCCGGGGGCCTACTACGAGCAGTACTTC; cdr3_aa: CASSSIGTSPGAYYEQYF; cdr3_length: 18; d_call: TRBD2; clone_size: .; j_call: TRBJ2-7; v_call: TRBV7-8
cdr3_nt: TGTGCCAGTAGTATAGAGGGCCAGGCAACTAACTATGGCTACACCTTC; cdr3_aa: CASSIEGQATNYGYTF; cdr3_length: 16; d_call: .; clone_size: .; j_call: TRBJ1-2; v_call: TRBV19
cdr3_nt: TGTGCCAGCAGCCAAGGCAGGGGAAACAATGAGCAGTTCTTC; cdr3_aa: CASSQGRGNNEQFF; cdr3_length: 14; d_call: .; clone_size: .; j_call: TRBJ2-1; v_call: TRBV4-2
cdr3_nt: TGTGCCAGCAGTTTATGGGCAGGGCTGGGGACTGAAGCTTTCTTT; cdr3_aa: CASSLWAGLGTEAFF; cdr3_length: 15; d_call: .; clone_size: .; j_call: TRBJ1-1; v_call: TRBV27
cdr3_nt: TGTGCCAGCAGCATTCCGGGACTCCCGGGTGAGCAGTTCTTC; cdr3_aa: CASSIPGLPGEQFF; cdr3_length: 14; d_call: .; clone_size: .; j_call: TRBJ2-1; v_call: TRBV27
cdr3_nt: TGTGCCAGCAGCTTAGGATTTACTTATAGCTCCTACGAGCAGTACTTC; cdr3_aa: CASSLGFTYSSYEQYF; cdr3_length: 16; d_call: .; clone_size: .; j_call: TRBJ2-7; v_call: TRBV7-2
cdr3_nt: TGTGCCAGCAGGCTGGACATTTCGAACACCGGGGAGCTGTTTTTT; cdr3_aa: CASRLDISNTGELFF; cdr3_length: 15; d_call: .; clone_size: .; j_call: TRBJ2-2; v_call: TRBV6-5
cdr3_nt: TGTGCCAGCAGCCGGGGAGGGTCTTGGAACACCATATATTTT; cdr3_aa: CASSRGGSWNTIYF; cdr3_length: 14; d_call: .; clone_size: .; j_call: TRBJ1-3; v_call: TRBV5-6
cdr3_nt: TGTGCCAGCAGTGAATGCCCAGACCGGGACTGGGGGAACATTCAGTACTTC; cdr3_aa: CASSECPDRDWGNIQYF; cdr3_length: 17; d_call: .; clone_size: .; j_call: TRBJ2-4; v_call: TRBV25-1
cdr3_nt: TGTGCCAGCAGCCATCGGACAGGGACCAACACTGAAGCTTTCTTT; cdr3_aa: CASSHRTGTNTEAFF; cdr3_length: 15; d_call: TRBD1; clone_size: .; j_call: TRBJ1-1; v_call: TRBV11-2
cdr3_nt: TGCGCCAGCAGCCAAGCTAGGGTGTCAAACACCGGGGAGCTGTTTTTT; cdr3_aa: CASSQARVSNTGELFF; cdr3_length: 16; d_call: .; clone_size: .; j_call: TRBJ2-2; v_call: TRBV4-1
cdr3_nt: TGTGCCAGCAGCCTAGTTGCCCGGGAAGAAGCTTTCTTT; cdr3_aa: CASSLVAREEAFF; cdr3_length: 13; d_call: .; clone_size: .; j_call: TRBJ1-1; v_call: TRBV11-1